One sample yielded the 25 T cell receptor beta chains listed below, sequenced in a study of chemoradiotherapy in HPV16-positive cancers. Assay used: immunoSEQ multiplex PCR; TCRdb lists only in-frame clones, some missing. Among about 2,300 clones listed, about four fifths were seen once. Specimen: tumor tissue, collected from a patient who underwent chemoradiotherapy. The origin of the receptors is a human donor with HPV-associated anogenital cancer.

V gene TRBV4-2 combines with J gene TRBJ2-4, with D tentatively TRBD2 (6 bases). The germline V and J ends were trimmed by 0 bases and 4 bases, with 10 bases remaining between them. CDR1 is LGHNA and CDR2 is YNFKEQ in the germline V gene. The CDR3 is made up of 15 amino acids. The CDR3 here is CASSQERTNKNIQYF. The CDR3, as DNA: TGTGCCAGCAGCCAAGAGAGGACTAATAAAAACATTCAGTACTTC.

This clone was observed once. The rearrangement joins TRBV5-1 to TRBJ2-2, with 8 bases lining up with TRBD1. The junction had 5 bases not matched to a gene; V was cut back by 0 bases and J by 1 base. The CDR3 is made up of 17 amino acids. Looked up from germline, CDR1 is SGHRS and CDR2 is YFSETQ. CDR3 residues: CASSLGPGTGNTGELFF. CDR3 in DNA: TGCGCCAGCAGCTTGGGTCCCGGGACAGGGAACACCGGGGAGCTGTTTTTT.

The chain employs TRBV6-1 and TRBJ2-1, with a possible D match to TRBD2 (5 bases). Germline values: CDR1 MNHNS, CDR2 SASEGT. V was shortened by 6 bases and J by 4 bases, with 13 bases between the two germline ends. The CDR3 consists of 14 residues. CDR3 bases: TGTGCCAGCAGCGTATCCCGGGATTACAATGAGCAGTTCTTC. It encodes CASSVSRDYNEQFF.

The V and J genes are TRBV9 and TRBJ1-3; D perhaps matches TRBD1 (5 bases). Between the trimmed V and J ends, which lost 2 bases and 4 bases, there was a span of 19 bases. The CDR3 consists of 17 residues. CDR1 and CDR2 from the germline V gene are SGDLS and YYNGEE. In DNA, the CDR3 is TGTGCCAGCAGCGTCGCCCCGTTGGGGGAGTCGGGAAACACCATATATTTT. This codes for CASSVAPLGESGNTIYF.

J is TRBJ2-7 and V is TRBV7-9, with D possibly being TRBD1 or TRBD2 (5 bases each). The CDR3 runs 14 residues. The germline CDR1 and CDR2 sequences are SEHNR and FQNEAQ (reference sequence). Trimming took off 1 base at V and 2 bases at J, with 9 bases between the two ends. The CDR3 sequence: CASSLDLGPYEQYF. In DNA form, the CDR3 reads TGTGCCAGCAGCTTAGATTTGGGACCCTACGAGCAGTACTTC.

The rearrangement joins TRBV10-1 to TRBJ1-5, with D maybe TRBD1 (6 bases). The V end was cut by 2 bases, the J end by 10 bases, with 9 bases between. The CDR3 has 12 residues. Germline CDR1 reads WNHNN; CDR2 reads SYGVQD (reference sequence). The CDR3 loop reads CASSEPGQPQHF. CDR3 coding DNA: TGCGCCAGCAGTGAGCCGGGACAACCCCAGCATTTT.

This chain joins TRBV28 and TRBJ2-7, with TRBD1 identical over 7 bases. The CDR3 has 13 residues. V trimming: 3 bases; J trimming: 3 bases; junction bases outside the gene matches: 2. Germline V lookup: CDR1 MDHEN, CDR2 SYDVKM. CDR3 bases: TGTGCCAGCAGTTTTGGGACAGTCTACGAGCAGTACTTC. It translates to CASSFGTVYEQYF.

This clone was seen a handful of times. The rearrangement joins TRBV5-1 to TRBJ2-5; perhaps TRBD2 as D (6 bases). The V and J ends lost 6 bases and 5 bases respectively, with 17 bases between them. CDR1 is SGHRS and CDR2 is YFSETQ in the germline V gene. The CDR3 loop spans 14 amino acids. The CDR3 protein is CASTETSIRETQYF. The DNA of the CDR3 is TGCGCCAGCACAGAGACTAGTATCAGGGAGACCCAGTACTTC.

The chain couples TRBV6-1 to TRBJ1-4; D possibly corresponds to TRBD1 (5 bases). The CDR3 contains 15 residues. Germline lookup yields CDR1 MNHNS and CDR2 SASEGT. V lost 2 bases and J lost 3, with 10 bases in between. CDR3 DNA sequence: TGTGCCAGCAGTGAACTTACAGGTTCTAATGAAAAACTGTTTTTT. Translation: CASSELTGSNEKLFF.

The rearrangement links TRBV2 to TRBJ2-5, with a tentative D call TRBD2 (6 bases). Germline values: CDR1 SNHLY, CDR2 FYNNEI. V was clipped by 8 bases and J by 5 bases, with 12 bases between them. There are 12 residues in the CDR3. The CDR3 DNA is TGTGCCAGCCAGGCGGGGTATGAGACCCAGTACTTC. Translated: CASQAGYETQYF. Looking up the rest from reference TRBV2 and TRBJ2-5 gives the full variable domain: EPEVTQTPSHQVTQMGQEVILRCVPISNHLYFYWYRQILGQKVEFLVSFYNNEISEKSEIFDDQFSVERPDGSNFTLKIRSTKLEDSAMYFCASQAGYETQYFGPGTRLLVL.

This chain joins TRBV6-5 and TRBJ1-1, with D maybe TRBD1 (5 bases). Trimming pared 5 bases from V and 0 bases from J, leaving 13 bases between. Germline V lookup: CDR1 MNHEY, CDR2 SVGAGI. The CDR3 sequence is 15 residues long. CDR3 loop: CASSQPGFMNTEAFF. CDR3 DNA sequence: TGTGCCAGCAGTCAACCAGGGTTCATGAACACTGAAGCTTTCTTT.

The chain recombines TRBV6-5 with TRBJ2-7; unclear D gene. Trimming left V 0 bases short and J 2 bases short, with 8 bases between. The CDR3 covers 14 residues. Germline V gene sequence: CDR1 MNHEY, CDR2 SVGAGI. CDR3 sequence: CASSYSGWAYEQYF. Written as DNA, the CDR3 is TGTGCCAGCAGTTACTCGGGCTGGGCCTACGAGCAGTACTTC.

This chain joins TRBV10-2 and TRBJ2-7; D gene unclear. Trimming removed 3 bases from V and 2 bases from J, with 11 bases in between. CDR1 and CDR2 (germline): WSHSY, SAAADI. The CDR3 loop spans 14 amino acids. The CDR3 sequence is CASSEPGSTYEQYF. The CDR3 DNA follows: TGCGCCAGCAGTGAACCCGGGTCTACCTACGAGCAGTACTTC.

The rearrangement links TRBV6-1 to TRBJ2-7; 8 bases agree with TRBD1. The ends lost 6 bases at V and 0 bases at J; junction bases unmatched: 7. The V gene's germline CDR1 is MNHNS and CDR2 SASEGT. The CDR3 is made up of 15 amino acids. The CDR3 DNA reads as TGTGCCAGCAGGGAGTGGACAGGGTCCTCCTACGAGCAGTACTTC. Its translation is CASREWTGSSYEQYF.

As regards this clone: At one end the junction does not follow the germline gene, possibly because of a read error. The rearrangement links TRBV11-3 to TRBJ2-7; TRBD2 agrees at 7 bases. The germline V gene encodes CDR1 SGHNT and CDR2 YENEEA. The CDR3 consists of 15 residues. The CDR3 nucleotides are TGTGCCAGCAGCGTAGAGGCGGGGGACTCCTACGAGCAGTACTTC. Protein: CASSVEAGDSYEQYF.

This CDR3 reads CASSESFFPYEQYF. The DNA for the CDR3 is TGCGCCAGCAGTGAGTCGTTCTTCCCCTACGAGCAGTACTTC. The gene calls are TRBV10-1 and TRBJ2-7; no reliable D call. This CDR3 comprises 14 residues. V lost 0 bases and J lost 2, with 8 bases in between. CDR1 and CDR2 (germline): WNHNN, SYGVQD (reference sequence).

This rearrangement joins TRBV30 to TRBJ1-5; TRBD1 agrees at 9 bases. Germline CDR1 is GTSNPN and CDR2 is SVGIG (reference sequence). The CDR3 contains 14 residues. The V segment lost 0 bases and the J segment 4 bases; nucleotides outside the gene matches: 1. The chain's CDR3 is CAWSVGQGNQPQHF. The CDR3 DNA reads TGTGCCTGGAGTGTCGGACAGGGGAATCAGCCCCAGCATTTT.

The chain combines TRBV30 with TRBJ2-7; 10 nucleotides agree with TRBD2. Looked up from germline, CDR1 is GTSNPN and CDR2 is SVGIG (reference sequence). The CDR3 is 16 amino acids. Losses at the gene ends were 1 base for V and 1 base for J; bases not matched to a gene: 7. The CDR3 DNA reads TGTGCCTGGAGTGACCTAGCGGGAGTTTTTTCCTACGAGCAGTACTTC. Amino acid sequence: CAWSDLAGVFSYEQYF.

The genes are TRBV28 and TRBJ2-2; 8 positions match TRBD2. Per the germline V gene, CDR1 is MDHEN and CDR2 is SYDVKM. CDR3 length: 15 residues. The J segment lost 2 bases and the V segment lost 6 bases, leaving 5 bases of the junction unmatched. The CDR3 sequence is CASRPTSGNTGELFF. CDR3 nucleotides: TGTGCCAGCAGACCTACTAGCGGTAACACCGGGGAGCTGTTTTTT.

This sequence joins TRBV5-1 and TRBJ1-1; 7 bases agree with TRBD1. Germline lookup yields CDR1 SGHRS and CDR2 YFSETQ. The CDR3 contains 14 residues. V was pared by 0 bases and J by 4 bases, with 3 bases of the junction left unmatched. CDR3: CASSLGPGGTEAFF. The CDR3 coding sequence is TGCGCCAGCAGCTTGGGTCCAGGGGGCACTGAAGCTTTCTTT.

The chain uses TRBV7-9 and TRBJ2-1, with D uncertain. This CDR3 has 12 residues. Trimming pared 2 bases from V and 7 bases from J, leaving 6 bases between. Germline CDR1 reads SEHNR; CDR2 reads FQNEAQ (reference sequence). In DNA form, the CDR3 reads TGTGCCAGCAGCTTATCAAGAAATGAGCAGTTCTTC. It encodes CASSLSRNEQFF.

V gene TRBV5-1 combines with J gene TRBJ2-1, with D uncertain. Germline V gene sequence: CDR1 SGHRS, CDR2 YFSETQ. The V and J ends lost 4 bases and 7 bases respectively, with 12 bases between them. The length of the CDR3 is 13 residues. CDR3 bases: TGCGCCAGCAGCCCGGTGGGGTGGAATGAGCAGTTCTTC. This gives the protein CASSPVGWNEQFF.

The V gene is TRBV18, the J gene TRBJ2-5; 9 bases are a match to TRBD1. After removal of 6 bases from V and 5 bases from J, the junction contained 10 bases not matched to a gene. The CDR3 loop spans 15 amino acids. Germline CDR1 KGHSH, CDR2 LQKENI. As DNA, the CDR3 is TGTGCCAGCTCCCGGGACAGGGTCGATTCGGAGACCCAGTACTTC. Its protein product is CASSRDRVDSETQYF.

The chain carries TRBV28 and TRBJ2-7; 9 positions agree with TRBD2. Germline CDR1 and CDR2: MDHEN and SYDVKM. Germline trimming cut 8 bases from V and 5 bases from J; bases unmatched to any gene: 16. This CDR3 has 16 residues. This CDR3 reads CASPPAGGRAGNEQYF. The DNA of the CDR3 is TGTGCCAGCCCCCCGGCTGGCGGGAGGGCCGGGAACGAGCAGTACTTC.

The count of this clone is one. The V call is TRBV19, the J call TRBJ2-1; 9 bases agree with TRBD2. Germline lookup yields CDR1 LNHDA and CDR2 SQIVND (reference sequence). The CDR3 is 15 residues long. V was pared by 2 bases and J by 9 bases, with 8 bases of the junction left unmatched. The CDR3 region is CASSINSGRVTEQFF. CDR3 nucleotide sequence: TGTGCCAGTAGTATAAATAGCGGGAGAGTCACTGAGCAGTTCTTC.